This TCR beta chain is drawn from a study of blood T cell repertoires in COVID-19. Study information: PBMCs, B-cell-depleted T cells, or T cells were the source of the cDNA or gDNA that made up the material.

Original methodology: For nucleated cells, counts were estimated from reference gene primer amplification. Clones were read by immunoSEQ multiplex PCR, and TCRdb kept only the in-frame ones, dropping some. The D gene and trimming were derived from the DNA, and the V and J assignments and clone size from that table. The data contain about 230,000 clones, approximately 80% of them singletons. Trimming stripped 8 bases from V and 3 bases from J, with 11 bases between. This CDR3 contains 12 residues. The clonotype originates from a man aged 35-49 years with acute or convalescent COVID-19. V usage is TRBV12-3 or TRBV12-4 and J usage is TRBJ2-7; D may be TRBD1 (5 bases). Sequencing was carried out using peripheral blood. CDR3 protein: CASGQGIYEQYF. The CDR3 DNA is TGTGCCAGCGGGCAGGGCATCTACGAGCAGTACTTC.